The 3 T cell receptor beta chains below all came from one sample that was sequenced in a study of blood T cell repertoires in COVID-19. The method was immunoSEQ multiplex PCR; TCRdb's version includes in-frame clones alone and lacks a portion of them. The sample yields 380,000 or so clones, about 80% seen once. The sequencing sample was made of peripheral blood. The origin of the receptors is a human donor with acute or convalescent COVID-19. The donor label of this sample is uncertain.

The chain combines TRBV7-2 with TRBJ1-1, with TRBD1 matching 7 bases. There are 15 residues in the CDR3. V trimming: 5 bases; J trimming: 1 base; junction bases outside the gene matches: 7. Germline CDR1 SGHTA, CDR2 FQGNSA. The CDR3 loop reads CASSLGTERNTEAFF. DNA of the CDR3: TGTGCCAGCAGCCTTGGGACAGAACGGAACACTGAAGCTTTCTTT.

V is TRBV27 and J is TRBJ2-7; TRBD2 agrees at 13 bases. V gave up 5 bases and J gave up 2 bases; unmatched junction bases: 6. There are 16 residues in the CDR3. Germline CDR1 is MNHEY and CDR2 is SMNVEV (reference sequence). The CDR3 DNA sequence: TGTGCCAGCAGTCCCGGACTAGCGGGGGATACCTACGAGCAGTACTTC. It yields the protein CASSPGLAGDTYEQYF.

In its sample, this clone was seen once. The chain combines TRBV5-6 with TRBJ2-1, with 7 bases identical to TRBD1. The V gene end was trimmed by 0 bases and the J gene end by 4 bases; junction bases not matched to a gene: 7. Germline V gene lookup returns CDR1 SGHDT and CDR2 YYEEEE. This CDR3 comprises 16 residues. The CDR3 reads CASSLVRGGDYNEQFF. CDR3 nucleotide sequence: TGTGCCAGCAGCTTGGTTAGAGGGGGCGATTACAATGAGCAGTTCTTC.